Listed below are T cell receptor beta chains from one sample, sequenced in a study of regulatory T cells in long-lasting Graves disease. TCRdb redid the calling of the multiplex PCR reads with MiXCR, one entry per CDR3 protein. Of about 200,000 distinct CDR3 sequences in the sample, around 16% were seen once. This sample comprised peripheral blood mononuclear cells (PBMCs), obtained at new diagnosis, from a patient treated with antithyroid drugs. The origin of the receptors is a female donor with Graves disease. Each CDR3 is given with its conserved first and last residue. Fields, in order: clone size, V gene, J gene, D gene, CDR3 DNA, CDR3 protein. The D gene is left open where the match is weak. The size field is filled for only some rows; it gives once, few, many or a size class.

few	TRBV5-1	TRBJ2-1	.	TGCGCCAGCATGCTAGGTGGGGATTACAATGAGCAGTTCTTC	CASMLGGDYNEQFF
many	TRBV10-2	TRBJ1-6	.	TGCGCCAGCAGGCTCGACAGAAATTCACCCCTCCACTTT	CASRLDRNSPLHF
many	TRBV10-1	TRBJ2-1	.	TGCGCCAGCAGTGACAGGGGGGATGAGCAGTTCTTC	CASSDRGDEQFF
many	TRBV7-2	TRBJ2-7	.	TGTGCCAGCAGCCCTGTAGCGACGCGCTACGAGCAGTACTTC	CASSPVATRYEQYF
many	TRBV24-1	TRBJ2-3	TRBD2	TGTGCCACCAGTGACTGGACTAGTCGGGATACGCAGTATTTT	CATSDWTSRDTQYF
many	TRBV7-9	TRBJ2-1	.	TGTGCCAGCAGCTTAGCGGGGGTAAATGAGCAGTTCTTC	CASSLAGVNEQFF
many	TRBV4-3	TRBJ1-2	TRBD1	TGCGCCAGCAGCCCATGGGACAGGGGGAACTATGGCTACACCTTC	CASSPWDRGNYGYTF
.	TRBV27	TRBJ2-4	.	TGTGCCAGCAGCAATACGGAGTGGCTAGCCAAAAACATTCAGTACTTC	CASSNTEWLAKNIQYF
many	TRBV18	TRBJ2-5	TRBD2	TGTGCCAGCTCGCCTTCTGCTAGCGGCGAGACCCAGTACTTC	CASSPSASGETQYF
.	TRBV4-1	TRBJ1-6	.	TGCGCCAGCAGCCAAGGCTGGACTTATAATTCACCCCTCCACTTT	CASSQGWTYNSPLHF
many	TRBV27	TRBJ1-6	.	TGTGCCAGCAGTTTACACGGGGCTTCTCAATCTCTCCACTTT	CASSLHGASQSLHF
.	TRBV6-1	TRBJ2-2	TRBD2	TGTGCCAGCAGTGAGGCTAGCGGGAGCTGGGGCGGGGAGCTGTTTTTT	CASSEASGSWGGELFF
many	TRBV12-3/TRBV12-4	TRBJ1-1	.	TGTGCCAGCAGTTTCTCAACACGGAACACTGAAGCTTTCTTT	CASSFSTRNTEAFF
once	TRBV28	TRBJ2-5	TRBD1	TGTGCCAGCAGTTTATCACAGGGGGCAGGGGAGACCCAGTACTTC	CASSLSQGAGETQYF
.	TRBV20-1	TRBJ2-7	.	TGCAGTGCTAGTGGAGCGGGCGAGCAGTACTTC	CSASGAGEQYF
few	TRBV7-2	TRBJ2-1	.	TGCGCCAGCAGCCCCCGGTTTAGCGGATACAATGAGCAGTTCTTC	CASSPRFSGYNEQFF
many	TRBV29-1	TRBJ1-1	.	TGCAGCGTTGACGAGAGGACCGGCACTGAAGCTTTCTTT	CSVDERTGTEAFF
many	TRBV12-3/TRBV12-4	TRBJ2-1	.	TGTGCCAGCAGTTTAAGGGGGAGCGACTACAATGAGCAGTTCTTC	CASSLRGSDYNEQFF
.	TRBV10-1	TRBJ2-7	.	TGCGCCAGCAGCGCCGGGCCCACGGGGGAGCAGTACTTC	CASSAGPTGEQYF
.	TRBV4-1	TRBJ2-5	TRBD2	TGCGCCAGCAGCCTTTTCGGGACTATAAAAGAGACCCAGTACTTC	CASSLFGTIKETQYF
.	TRBV24-1	TRBJ1-5	.	TGTGCCACCAGTATGAGGGTAGGTCAGCCCCAGCATTTT	CATSMRVGQPQHF
.	TRBV24-1	TRBJ2-5	TRBD2	TGTGCCACCAGTGATGGACTAGCGACTGCTCCAGAGACCCAGTACTTC	CATSDGLATAPETQYF
.	TRBV24-1	TRBJ1-5	.	TGTGCCACCAGTGATGAGACAGTCCGTCGGCCCCAGCATTTT	CATSDETVRRPQHF
many	TRBV5-1	TRBJ1-1	.	TGCGCCAGCAGCGACCCGGGGCCAGAAGTCGGCACTGAAGCTTTCTTT	CASSDPGPEVGTEAFF
.	TRBV24-1	TRBJ2-3	TRBD2	TGTGCCACCAGTGATCGTGGGACTAGCGGGACCAGAACCCATCACACAGATACGCAGTATTTT	CATSDRGTSGTRTHHTDTQYF
.	TRBV12-3/TRBV12-4	TRBJ1-6	TRBD1	TGTGCCAGCAGTTTAGAGGGACAGGGTTCACCCCTCCACTTT	CASSLEGQGSPLHF